The text below deals with one T cell receptor beta chain. The CDR3 extends over 16 amino acids. Germline CDR1 KGHSH, CDR2 LQKENI. With V trimmed by 3 bases and J by 6 bases, 5 bases remained unmatched. Measured with immunoSEQ multiplex PCR; TCRdb has only the in-frame clones, and not every one. Among fewer than 400,000 clones listed, less than 85% were seen once. The entry originates in a study of shared clonotypes between healthy human individuals. The chain carries TRBV18 and TRBJ2-1, with TRBD2 identical over 13 bases. This clonotype was sampled from a man aged 25 to 45 in good health. Sequenced sample: memory CD4+ T cells sorted from blood. Described subset: CD45RA-negative fraction. In DNA form, the CDR3 reads TGTGCCAGCTCACCTCAAGGACTAGCGGGAGTCAATGAGCAGTTCTTC. As protein: CASSPQGLAGVNEQFF.